Below, 25 T cell receptor beta chains from the same sample are listed, as sequenced in a study of cytomegalovirus exposure and HLA in healthy donors. This PCR relied on a set of 60 Vbeta primers and 13 Jbeta primers. Assay: immunoSEQ multiplex PCR; the TCRdb copy retains only in-frame clones and omits some. The sample yields tens of thousands of clones, 50% seen once. Material for sequencing was PBMCs. The source is a human donor in good health.

The CDR3 nucleotides read TGTGCCAGCAGCTCGGACACCCATAATTCACCCCTCCACTTT. It encodes CASSSDTHNSPLHF. The V gene is TRBV11-1, the J gene TRBJ1-6, with a possible D match to TRBD1 (5 bases). The CDR3 runs to 14 residues. V was trimmed by 4 bases and J by 5 bases, leaving 9 bases between them. Germline V CDR1 and CDR2: SGHAT, FQDESV (reference sequence).

A few counts support this clone. The chain links TRBV6-1 to TRBJ2-1, with TRBD2 matching over 12 bases. Germline trimming cut 4 bases from V and 5 bases from J; bases unmatched to any gene: 3. CDR1 and CDR2 (germline): MNHNS, SASEGT. The CDR3 extends over 15 amino acids. CDR3 bases: TGTGCCAGCAGTGGACTAGCGGGAGCCAACAATGAGCAGTTCTTC. The encoded protein is CASSGLAGANNEQFF.

V and J are TRBV10-3 and TRBJ1-2, with D possibly TRBD1 on 5 matching bases. This CDR3 is built from 17 residues. CDR1 is ENHRY and CDR2 is SYGVKD in the germline V gene. The germline V and J ends were trimmed by 0 bases and 0 bases, with 14 bases remaining between them. The CDR3 nucleotides read TGTGCCATCAGTGAGTCACCCAGACAGCCCTCTAACTATGGCTACACCTTC. Protein sequence: CAISESPRQPSNYGYTF.

Judged by abundance, this clone is medium-sized. The chain recombines TRBV6-4 with TRBJ2-2, with 9 bases matching TRBD2. Per germline, CDR1 MRHNA and CDR2 SNTAGT. The ends lost 6 bases at V and 5 bases at J; junction bases unmatched: 4. CDR3 length: 14 residues. Here the CDR3 DNA reads TGTGCCAGCAGCGTCACTAGCGGGACCGGGGAGCTGTTTTTT. Its translation is CASSVTSGTGELFF.

The chain couples TRBV11-2 to TRBJ2-7; D call uncertain. The CDR3 runs 11 residues. CDR1 is SGHAT and CDR2 is FQNNGV in the germline V gene. The V gene lost 3 bases and the J gene lost 3 bases, with 3 bases spanning the gap. CDR3 DNA sequence: TGTGCCAGCAGCTTGTACTACGAGCAGTACTTC. Translation: CASSLYYEQYF. The full variable domain, in which reference TRBV11-2 and TRBJ2-7 provide the parts outside the CDR3, is EAGVAQSPRYKIIEKRQSVAFWCNPISGHATLYWYQQILGQGPKLLIQFQNNGVVDDSQLPKDRFSAERLKGVDSTLKIQPAKLEDSAVYLCASSLYYEQYFGPGTRLTVT.

The V and J genes are TRBV21-1 and TRBJ2-5; the DNA was not used to check the table's D call, TRBD2. TRBV21-1 is listed as a pseudogene. This CDR3 has 12 amino acids. CDR3 residues: CASSPEGGTQYF. In nucleotides, the CDR3 is TGTGCCAGCAGCCCCGAGGGTGGGACCCAGTACTTC.

This rearrangement joins TRBV4-2 to TRBJ2-3; TRBD2 aligns across 10 bases. The germline V gene encodes CDR1 LGHNA and CDR2 YNFKEQ. The CDR3 spans 15 residues. Trimming cost V 0 bases and J 4 bases; bases outside gene matches: 1. The CDR3 coding sequence is TGTGCCAGCAGCCAAGAAGCGGGGGGGCCAGATACGCAGTATTTT. Residues: CASSQEAGGPDTQYF.

The chain is built from TRBV6-5 and TRBJ1-4, with a tentative D call TRBD1 (6 bases). V was clipped by 6 bases and J by 7 bases, with 12 bases between them. Germline-derived CDR1 and CDR2 are MNHEY and SVGAGI. The CDR3 covers 13 residues. CDR3 sequence: CASSGGGGEKLFF. CDR3 coding DNA: TGTGCCAGCAGCGGTGGGGGCGGTGAAAAACTGTTTTTT.

V usage is TRBV6-6 and J usage is TRBJ1-2; D perhaps matches TRBD1 (5 bases). CDR1 and CDR2 from the germline V gene are MNHNY and SVGAGI (reference sequence). The CDR3 runs 12 residues. Trimming pared 4 bases from V and 7 bases from J, leaving 10 bases between. The CDR3 nucleotides are TGTGCCAGCAGTTCCCAGGGATCTGGCTACACCTTC. Translating it yields CASSSQGSGYTF.

The rearrangement links TRBV6-6 to TRBJ2-3; 7 bases line up with TRBD1. Germline CDR1 reads MNHNY; CDR2 reads SVGAGI (reference sequence). The ends lost 2 bases at V and 3 bases at J; junction bases unmatched: 5. This CDR3 is 15 amino acids long. The CDR3 DNA is TGTGCCAGCAGTTACCGACAGGGCAAGACAGATACGCAGTATTTT. This translates into CASSYRQGKTDTQYF.

Concerning this clone: Since the CDR3 does not end with the conserved phenylalanine or tryptophan, this likely comes from a read error. The DNA is left out, because the CDR3 cannot be placed on it with certainty; the CDR3 is given as TCRdb lists it. The rearrangement joins TRBV10-1 to TRBJ1-2; TRBD1 reflects the table's D call only, with no check against the DNA. Germline values: CDR1 WNHNN, CDR2 SYGVQD (reference sequence). The CDR3 totals 10 residues, both ends included. The CDR3 here is CASEDTLLGA.

This clone was counted a single time. The V gene is TRBV19, the J gene TRBJ2-1, with 7 bases identical to TRBD2. The V gene's germline CDR1 is LNHDA and CDR2 SQIVND (reference sequence). Trimming at V came to 2 bases and at J to 2 bases, leaving 3 bases not matched to a gene. The CDR3 consists of 15 residues. CDR3 in DNA: TGTGCCAGTAGTATACAGCGGGGTGCCTACAATGAGCAGTTCTTC. Translated: CASSIQRGAYNEQFF.

This clone was seen a handful of times. The chain couples TRBV7-5 to TRBJ1-2. TRBV7-5 is shown as a pseudogene. The CDR3 runs to 11 residues. CDR3 nucleotide sequence: TGTGTCAGAAGCTTGTCGGGGGGCTACACCTTC. Translation gives CVRSLSGGYTF.

The rearrangement joins TRBV19 to TRBJ1-5; 7 positions agree with TRBD1. V shed 5 bases, J shed 6 bases, and the junction held 10 bases outside the gene matches. Per germline, CDR1 LNHDA and CDR2 SQIVND (reference sequence). The CDR3 has 15 amino acids. In nucleotides, the CDR3 is TGTGCCAGTAGTCAATGGGGGGACAGTGGTCAGCCCCAGCATTTT. It encodes CASSQWGDSGQPQHF.

The CDR3 protein is CASSIRGTNEKLFF. CDR3 nucleotides: TGTGCCAGCAGTATCAGGGGGACTAATGAAAAACTGTTTTTT. The V and J genes are TRBV6-1 and TRBJ1-4, with TRBD1 matching over 7 bases. Per the germline V gene, CDR1 is MNHNS and CDR2 is SASEGT. The ends lost 5 bases at V and 2 bases at J; junction bases unmatched: 2. This CDR3 is 14 amino acids long.

The gene calls are TRBV7-2 and TRBJ1-4; D call uncertain. From germline, CDR1 is SGHTA and CDR2 FQGNSA. The V gene lost 5 bases and the J gene lost 11 bases, with 18 bases spanning the gap. The CDR3 consists of 14 residues. The CDR3, as DNA: TGTGCCAGCAGCCCACCGTACTACCGGGAGAAACTGTTTTTT. Its translation is CASSPPYYREKLFF.

V usage is TRBV4-3 and J usage is TRBJ2-7; the match to TRBD1 covers 8 bases. Germline V gene data show CDR1 as LGHNA and CDR2 as YSLEER. The CDR3 spans 16 residues. V shed 0 bases, J shed 4 bases, and the junction held 8 bases outside the gene matches. The CDR3 DNA follows: TGCGCCAGCAGCCAAGATACCGGGACAGGAGGTTACGAGCAGTACTTC. Translated, it gives CASSQDTGTGGYEQYF.

The genes are TRBV5-1 and TRBJ2-7; D may be TRBD2 (5 bases). The germline V gene encodes CDR1 SGHRS and CDR2 YFSETQ. The CDR3 loop spans 11 amino acids. The V end was cut by 2 bases, the J end by 7 bases, with 7 bases between. CDR3 sequence: CASSFSGEQYF. CDR3 nucleotides: TGCGCCAGCAGCTTCTCGGGAGAGCAGTACTTC.

This clone appeared once. This chain connects TRBV7-3 to TRBJ2-3; D is perhaps TRBD1 (6 bases). Trimming took off 5 bases at V and 7 bases at J, with 22 bases between the two ends. Germline CDR1 and CDR2: SGHTA and FQGTGA. CDR3 length: 16 residues. The CDR3 region is CASSAQGPPGVNTQYF. As DNA, the CDR3 is TGTGCCAGCAGCGCGCAGGGGCCGCCGGGTGTGAATACGCAGTATTTT.

This rearrangement joins TRBV7-9 to TRBJ2-1; TRBD2 matches at 8 bases. V lost 1 base and J lost 4; bases outside the gene matches: 6. CDR1 SEHNR and CDR2 FQNEAQ come from the germline V gene (reference sequence). There are 16 residues in the CDR3. CDR3 nucleotides: TGTGCCAGCAGCTTAGGGGTAGCGGGGAATTACAATGAGCAGTTCTTC. Translated: CASSLGVAGNYNEQFF.

The genes are TRBV4-3 and TRBJ2-7; D call uncertain. Trimming removed 1 base at V and 4 bases at J, with 8 bases between. The CDR3 runs to 13 residues. Germline V gives CDR1 LGHNA, CDR2 YSLEER. In nucleotides, the CDR3 is TGCGCCAGCAGCCAAGTGGGCCGGTACGAGCAGTACTTC. Encoded protein: CASSQVGRYEQYF.

This clone was seen just once. CDR3 DNA sequence: TGTGCCAGCAGCTTAGTCAATGAAGCTTTCTTT. The encoded protein is CASSLVNEAFF. V gene TRBV7-2 combines with J gene TRBJ1-1, with unresolved D. V was shortened by 1 base and J by 7 bases, with 4 bases between the two germline ends. Germline lookup yields CDR1 SGHTA and CDR2 FQGNSA. CDR3 length: 11 residues.

This clone was seen only a few times. The J gene is TRBJ1-6, the V gene TRBV6-4; the D gene is possibly TRBD1 (6 bases). With 6 bases removed from V and 3 bases from J, the gap between germline ends came to 24 bases. CDR1 and CDR2 from the germline V gene are MRHNA and SNTAGT. The CDR3 covers 19 residues. The CDR3 sequence: CASREEQNRASSYNSPLHF. DNA for the CDR3: TGTGCCAGCAGAGAAGAGCAAAACAGGGCCAGCAGCTATAATTCACCCCTCCACTTT.

This chain joins TRBV5-1 and TRBJ1-1; the D is unclear. V lost 1 base and J lost 4, with 11 bases in between. This CDR3 is 14 amino acids long. The germline V gene encodes CDR1 SGHRS and CDR2 YFSETQ. The CDR3 DNA follows: TGCGCCAGCAGCTTGCCTCTCGAGTCCACTGAAGCTTTCTTT. Protein product: CASSLPLESTEAFF.

The V gene is TRBV5-1, the J gene TRBJ2-5; D remains ambiguous. Looked up from germline, CDR1 is SGHRS and CDR2 is YFSETQ. This CDR3 contains 15 residues. V was pared by 0 bases and J by 0 bases, with 9 bases between. The CDR3 spells CASSLGSADQETQYF. CDR3 nucleotides: TGCGCCAGCAGCTTGGGGTCCGCGGACCAAGAGACCCAGTACTTC.